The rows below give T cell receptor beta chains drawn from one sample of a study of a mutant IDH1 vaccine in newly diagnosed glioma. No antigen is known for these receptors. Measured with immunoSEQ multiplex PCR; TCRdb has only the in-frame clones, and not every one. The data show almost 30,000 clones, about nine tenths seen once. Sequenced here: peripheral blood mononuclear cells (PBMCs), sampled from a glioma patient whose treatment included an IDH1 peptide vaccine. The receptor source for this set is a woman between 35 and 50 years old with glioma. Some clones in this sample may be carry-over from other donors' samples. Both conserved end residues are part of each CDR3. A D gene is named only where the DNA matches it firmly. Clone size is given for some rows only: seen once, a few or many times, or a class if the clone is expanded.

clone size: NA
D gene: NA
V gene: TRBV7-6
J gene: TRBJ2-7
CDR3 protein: CASSALTLNEQYF
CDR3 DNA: TGTGCCAGCAGCGCCCTGACTCTAAACGAGCAGTACTTC

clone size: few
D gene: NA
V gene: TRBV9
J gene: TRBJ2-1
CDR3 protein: CASSVDDPIKEQFF
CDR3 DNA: TGTGCCAGCAGCGTAGACGACCCTATTAAAGAGCAGTTCTTC

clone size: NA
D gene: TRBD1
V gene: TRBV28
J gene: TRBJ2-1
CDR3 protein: CASSFLRDSYNEQFF
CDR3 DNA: TGTGCCAGCAGTTTCCTACGGGACAGTTACAATGAGCAGTTCTTC

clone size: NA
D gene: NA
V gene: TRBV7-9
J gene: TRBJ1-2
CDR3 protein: CASSPKGTRDGYTF
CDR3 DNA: TGTGCCAGCAGCCCGAAAGGCACGCGGGATGGCTACACCTTC

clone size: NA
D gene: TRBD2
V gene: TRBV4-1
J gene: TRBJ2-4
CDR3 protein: CASSQGLAGLGIQYF
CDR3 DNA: TGCGCCAGCAGCCAAGGACTAGCGGGGTTGGGCATTCAGTACTTC

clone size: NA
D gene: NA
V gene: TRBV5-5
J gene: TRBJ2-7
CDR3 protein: CASSLQVVEQYF
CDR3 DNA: TGTGCCAGCAGCCTGCAAGTCGTCGAGCAGTACTTC

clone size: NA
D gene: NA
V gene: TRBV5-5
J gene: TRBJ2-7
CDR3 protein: CASSLVRQGGRYEQYF
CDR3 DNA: TGTGCCAGCAGCTTGGTGCGGCAGGGGGGACGCTACGAGCAGTACTTC

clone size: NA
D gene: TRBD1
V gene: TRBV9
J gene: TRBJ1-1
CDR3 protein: CASSGLDRAEAFF
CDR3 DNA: TGTGCCAGCAGCGGCCTCGACAGGGCTGAAGCTTTCTTT

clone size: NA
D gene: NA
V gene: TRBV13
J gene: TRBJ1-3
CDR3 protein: CASSLSIGGNTIYF
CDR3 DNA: TGTGCCAGCAGCTTGAGTATCGGAGGAAACACCATATATTTT

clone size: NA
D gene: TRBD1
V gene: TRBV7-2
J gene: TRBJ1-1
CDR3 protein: CASSLWGQGTNTEAFF
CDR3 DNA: TGTGCCAGCAGCTTATGGGGACAGGGGACAAACACTGAAGCTTTCTTT

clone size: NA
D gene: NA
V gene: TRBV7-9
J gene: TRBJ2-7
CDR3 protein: CASSLTPPINEQYF
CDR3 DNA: TGTGCCAGCAGCTTAACCCCGCCCATTAACGAGCAGTACTTC

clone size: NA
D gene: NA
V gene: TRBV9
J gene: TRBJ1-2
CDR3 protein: CASSSELGNYGYTF
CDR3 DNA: TGTGCCAGCAGCTCTGAATTGGGGAACTATGGCTACACCTTC

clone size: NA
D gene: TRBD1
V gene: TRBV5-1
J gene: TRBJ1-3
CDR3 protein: CASSSYSGTEGGNTIYF
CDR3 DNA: TGCGCCAGCAGCTCCTACTCCGGGACAGAAGGTGGAAACACCATATATTTT

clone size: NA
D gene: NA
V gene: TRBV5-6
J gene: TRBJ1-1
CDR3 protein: CASSASLQGGAFF
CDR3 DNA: TGTGCCAGCAGCGCTTCCCTACAGGGAGGCGCTTTCTTT

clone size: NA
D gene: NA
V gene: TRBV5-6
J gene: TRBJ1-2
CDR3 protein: CASSPEGRGANYGYTF
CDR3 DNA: TGTGCCAGCAGCCCGGAGGGGCGGGGGGCTAACTATGGCTACACCTTC

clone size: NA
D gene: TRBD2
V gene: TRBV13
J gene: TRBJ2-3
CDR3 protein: CASSAPFASGRDTQYF
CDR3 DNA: TGTGCCAGCAGCGCCCCCTTTGCTAGCGGGAGGGATACGCAGTATTTT

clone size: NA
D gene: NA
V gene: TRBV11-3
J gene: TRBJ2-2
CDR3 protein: CASSPPTGLNTGELFF
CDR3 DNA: TGTGCCAGCAGCCCCCCAACGGGACTTAACACCGGGGAGCTGTTTTTT

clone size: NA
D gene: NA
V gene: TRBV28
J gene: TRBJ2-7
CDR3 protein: CASIGGTYEQYF
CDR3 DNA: TGTGCCAGCATAGGCGGAACCTACGAGCAGTACTTC

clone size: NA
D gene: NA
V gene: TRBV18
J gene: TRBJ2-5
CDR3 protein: CASSPPTGEETQYF
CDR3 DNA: TGTGCCAGCTCACCACCCACTGGGGAAGAGACCCAGTACTTC

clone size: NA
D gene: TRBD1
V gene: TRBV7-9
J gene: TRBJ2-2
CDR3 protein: CASSSGQGPTGELFF
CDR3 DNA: TGTGCCAGCAGCTCAGGACAGGGCCCCACCGGGGAGCTGTTTTTT

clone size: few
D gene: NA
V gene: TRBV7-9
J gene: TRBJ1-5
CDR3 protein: CASSLEGRSNQPQHF
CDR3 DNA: TGTGCCAGCAGCTTAGAAGGCAGGAGCAATCAGCCCCAGCATTTT

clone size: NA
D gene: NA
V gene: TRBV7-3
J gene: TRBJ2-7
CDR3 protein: CASSPETYGLFSYEQYF
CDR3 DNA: TGTGCCAGCAGCCCAGAGACTTATGGGCTTTTCTCCTACGAGCAGTACTTC